The following is a TCR beta chain sequence with its context. V dropped 1 base and J dropped 4 bases, with 4 bases sitting between them. This CDR3 region has 12 residues. The germline V gene encodes CDR1 LNHNV and CDR2 YYDKDF (reference sequence). These data come from a study of blood T cell repertoires in COVID-19. Sequenced by immunoSEQ multiplex PCR; TCRdb stores in-frame clones only, minus some. The repertoire holds approximately 200,000 clones, with approximately 81% as singletons. J is TRBJ1-2 and V is TRBV15; D is unresolved. The TCR comes from an elderly woman with COVID-19, enrolled during active disease. The sequencing sample was made of peripheral blood. The chain's CDR3 is CATSRAGYGYTF. Written as DNA, the CDR3 is TGTGCCACCAGCAGAGCAGGCTATGGCTACACCTTC.